The clone carrying this TCR beta chain occurred once. Its antigen is not known. These data are taken from a study of graft-versus-host responses after intestinal transplantation. As for the study in general: Every recipient underwent anti-thymocyte globulin induction, then tacrolimus and steroids for three to four years. General observations from the study: Graft-donor T cell macrochimerism coincided with high graft-versus-host to host-versus-graft clonal ratios in allografts. GvH clones appeared in recipient marrow, some first in ileum or blood.

This table comes from immunoSEQ multiplex PCR, and its TCRdb copy is limited to in-frame clones, with some not included. The table lists 110,000 to 150,000 clones, 80% to 95% of them singletons. Germline lookup yields CDR1 KGHSH and CDR2 LQKENI. This CDR3 is built from 12 residues. Trimming removed 4 bases at V and 2 bases at J, with 5 bases between. The receptor's source is a human donor who received an intestinal transplant. J is TRBJ1-1 and V is TRBV18; D remains ambiguous. Sequenced material: unstimulated CD4+ T cells sorted from spleen or lymph node cells, taken before intestinal transplant. The CDR3 DNA reads TGTGCCAGCTCACGGGTCAACACTGAAGCTTTCTTT. Translating it yields CASSRVNTEAFF.